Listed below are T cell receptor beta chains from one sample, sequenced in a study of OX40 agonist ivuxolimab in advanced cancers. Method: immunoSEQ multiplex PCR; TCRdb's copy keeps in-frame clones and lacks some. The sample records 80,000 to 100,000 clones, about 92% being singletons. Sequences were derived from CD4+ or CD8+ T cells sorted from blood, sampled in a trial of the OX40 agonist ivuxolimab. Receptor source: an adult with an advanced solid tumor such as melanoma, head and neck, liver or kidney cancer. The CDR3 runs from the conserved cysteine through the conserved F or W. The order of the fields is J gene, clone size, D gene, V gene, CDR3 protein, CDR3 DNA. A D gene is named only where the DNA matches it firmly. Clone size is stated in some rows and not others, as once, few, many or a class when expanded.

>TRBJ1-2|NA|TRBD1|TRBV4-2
CASSQQPGQGALGYGYTF
TGTGCCAGCAGCCAACAACCGGGACAGGGGGCGCTCGGCTATGGCTACACCTTC
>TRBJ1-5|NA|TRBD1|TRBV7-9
CASSLGTGRVHQPQHF
TGTGCCAGCAGCTTAGGGACAGGTAGGGTCCATCAGCCCCAGCATTTT
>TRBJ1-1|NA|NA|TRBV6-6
CASSYSGVDTEAFF
TGTGCCAGCAGTTACTCAGGGGTGGACACTGAAGCTTTCTTT
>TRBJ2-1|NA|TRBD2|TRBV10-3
CAISSSGRAVDEQFF
TGTGCCATCAGTTCTAGCGGGAGGGCCGTTGATGAGCAGTTCTTC
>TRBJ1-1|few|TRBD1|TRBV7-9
CASSRTGGNTEAFF
TGTGCCAGCAGCCGGACAGGGGGCAACACTGAAGCTTTCTTT
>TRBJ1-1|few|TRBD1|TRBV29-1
CSGYSDRPLNTEAFF
TGCAGCGGTTACTCGGACAGGCCCTTGAACACTGAAGCTTTCTTT
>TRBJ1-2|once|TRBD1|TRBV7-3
CASSQTGNDGYTF
TGTGCCAGCAGCCAGACAGGGAACGATGGCTACACCTTC
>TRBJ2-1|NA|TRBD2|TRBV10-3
CATRSSGSSYNEQFF
TGTGCCACCAGGTCTAGCGGCAGCTCCTACAATGAGCAGTTCTTC
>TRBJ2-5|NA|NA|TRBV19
CASTHWWQGQETQYF
TGTGCCAGTACTCATTGGTGGCAGGGCCAAGAGACCCAGTACTTC
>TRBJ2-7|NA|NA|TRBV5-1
CASSYGSLSSYEQYF
TGCGCCAGCAGCTATGGAAGCCTCAGCTCCTACGAGCAGTACTTC
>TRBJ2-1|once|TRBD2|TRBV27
CASNQPGLAGGYSYNEQFF
TGTGCCAGCAACCAGCCGGGACTAGCGGGAGGTTACTCCTACAATGAGCAGTTCTTC
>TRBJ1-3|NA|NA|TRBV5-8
CASSLRRNTIYF
TGTGCCAGCAGCTTGAGGAGAAACACCATATATTTT
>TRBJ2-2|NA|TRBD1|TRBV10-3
CAISTGQGASTGELFF
TGTGCCATCAGTACCGGACAGGGGGCGAGCACCGGGGAGCTGTTTTTT
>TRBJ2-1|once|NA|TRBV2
CASSDASSYNEQFF
TGTGCCAGCAGTGACGCTAGCTCCTACAATGAGCAGTTCTTC
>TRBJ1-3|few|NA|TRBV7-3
CASSPSGGNTIYF
TGTGCCAGCAGCCCCTCCGGGGGAAACACCATATATTTT
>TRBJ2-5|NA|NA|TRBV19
CASSIGRQTTGTQYF
TGTGCCAGTAGTATAGGCCGACAGACAACAGGGACCCAGTACTTC
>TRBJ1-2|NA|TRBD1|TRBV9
CASSVDSGGRGYTF
TGTGCCAGCAGCGTAGATTCAGGGGGTCGTGGCTACACCTTC
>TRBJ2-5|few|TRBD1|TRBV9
CASSVGQGAGETQYF
TGTGCCAGCAGCGTAGGCCAGGGGGCGGGGGAGACCCAGTACTTC
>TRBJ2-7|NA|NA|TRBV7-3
CASSRRSGDYEQYF
TGTGCCAGCAGCCGACGATCGGGGGATTACGAGCAGTACTTC
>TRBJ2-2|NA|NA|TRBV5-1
CASSLAPTGELFF
TGCGCCAGCAGCTTGGCTCCCACCGGGGAGCTGTTTTTT
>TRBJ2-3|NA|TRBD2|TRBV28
CASSLAGGPTDTQYF
TGTGCCAGCAGTCTAGCGGGAGGTCCCACAGATACGCAGTATTTT
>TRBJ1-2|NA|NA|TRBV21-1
CASSKGILRGRNYGYTF
TGTGCCAGCAGCAAGGGGATTCTAAGGGGGCGCAACTATGGCTACACCTTC
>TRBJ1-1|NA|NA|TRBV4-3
CASSQEWGNTEAFF
TGCGCCAGCAGCCAAGAGTGGGGGAACACTGAAGCTTTCTTT
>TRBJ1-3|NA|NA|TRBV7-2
CASSLTLRGTGNTIYF
TGTGCCAGCAGCTTAACCCTCCGGGGTACTGGAAACACCATATATTTT
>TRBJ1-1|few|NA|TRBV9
CASSTQRNTEAFF
TGTGCCAGCAGCACACAGAGGAACACTGAAGCTTTCTTT
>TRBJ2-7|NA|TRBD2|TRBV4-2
CASSQGQSGGLAYEQYF
TGTGCCAGCAGCCAAGGCCAATCAGGAGGACTAGCCTACGAGCAGTACTTC
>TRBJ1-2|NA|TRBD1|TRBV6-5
CASSRDRGNYGYTF
TGTGCCAGCAGCCGAGACAGGGGCAACTATGGCTACACCTTC
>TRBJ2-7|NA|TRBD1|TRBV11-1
CASSLSRTGYIHEQYF
TGTGCCAGCAGCTTAAGTAGGACAGGATATATCCACGAGCAGTACTTC
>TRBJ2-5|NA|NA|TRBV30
CAWSVPTLQETQYF
TGTGCCTGGAGTGTACCGACCCTCCAAGAGACCCAGTACTTC
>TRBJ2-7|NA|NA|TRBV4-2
CASSQDMGAREQYF
TGTGCCAGCAGCCAAGATATGGGGGCCCGAGAGCAGTACTTC
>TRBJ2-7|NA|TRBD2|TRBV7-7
CASSLGASGSNEQYF
TGTGCTAGCAGCTTAGGGGCTAGCGGGAGTAATGAGCAGTACTTC
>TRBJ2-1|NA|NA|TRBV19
CASSRTGGDPYNEQFF
TGTGCCAGCTCTAGAACGGGCGGGGACCCATACAATGAGCAGTTCTTC
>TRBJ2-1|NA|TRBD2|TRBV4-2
CASSRVSGRASNEQFF
TGTGCCAGCAGCCGAGTTAGCGGGAGGGCCTCCAATGAGCAGTTCTTC
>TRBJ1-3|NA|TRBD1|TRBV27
CASSLIGGQGALGNTIYF
TGTGCCAGCAGTTTAATTGGGGGGCAGGGGGCGCTAGGAAACACCATATATTTT
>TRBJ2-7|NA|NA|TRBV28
CASSTGTLSYEQYF
TGTGCCAGCAGTACCGGGACACTTTCCTACGAGCAGTACTTC
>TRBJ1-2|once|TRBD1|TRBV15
CATSRESTGDGYTF
TGTGCCACCAGCAGAGAGTCGACAGGGGATGGCTACACCTTC
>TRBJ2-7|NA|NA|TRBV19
CASSIGGSSYEQYF
TGTGCCAGTAGTATTGGAGGGAGTAGCTACGAGCAGTACTTC
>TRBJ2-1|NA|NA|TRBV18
CASSPVGQYNEQFF
TGTGCCAGCTCACCGGTCGGACAGTACAATGAGCAGTTCTTC
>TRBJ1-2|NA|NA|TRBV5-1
CASSAGNTNYGYTF
TGCGCCAGCAGCGCAGGGAACACTAACTATGGCTACACCTTC
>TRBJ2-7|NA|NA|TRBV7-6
CASSPPKSRYEQYF
TGTGCCAGCAGCCCCCCCAAGTCACGCTACGAGCAGTACTTC
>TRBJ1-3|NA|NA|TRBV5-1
CASSLVDIGSGNTIYF
TGCGCCAGCAGCTTGGTAGACATCGGCTCTGGAAACACCATATATTTT
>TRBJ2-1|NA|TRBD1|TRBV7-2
CASSFPGGWNEQFF
TGTGCCAGCAGCTTTCCAGGGGGCTGGAATGAGCAGTTCTTC
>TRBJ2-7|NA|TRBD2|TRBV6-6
CASSYGRETSEQYF
TGTGCCAGCAGTTATGGGCGGGAGACCTCCGAGCAGTACTTC
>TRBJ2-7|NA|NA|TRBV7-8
CASSLVSGASYEQYF
TGTGCCAGCAGCTTAGTTTCGGGTGCTTCCTACGAGCAGTACTTC
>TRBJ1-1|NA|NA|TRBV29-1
CSATSFMNTEAFF
TGCAGCGCAACCAGCTTTATGAACACTGAAGCTTTCTTT
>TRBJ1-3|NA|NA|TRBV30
CAWSRGQPSGNTIYF
TGTGCCTGGAGTAGGGGACAACCCTCTGGAAACACCATATATTTT
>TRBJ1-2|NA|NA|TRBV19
CASSMTRDLPGYTF
TGTGCCAGTAGTATGACCCGCGATCTCCCTGGCTACACCTTC
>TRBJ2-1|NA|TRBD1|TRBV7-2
CASSLDRGRYNEQFF
TGTGCCAGCAGCTTAGACAGGGGGCGCTACAATGAGCAGTTCTTC